This paragraph covers one T cell receptor (beta chain) sequence. The antigen is undetermined. PCR amplification relied on 60 Vbeta primers (plus 13 Jbeta primers). Sequenced by immunoSEQ multiplex PCR; TCRdb stores in-frame clones only, minus some. The sample yields some 91,000 clones, about 76% seen once. The source of the sample is a study of cytomegalovirus exposure and HLA in healthy donors. About the research overall: There were more than 350 genotyped donors. Of these, about 86% fell in the genetic ancestry cluster associated with self-reported Caucasian donors. Study-wide results and caveats: Altogether, 170 or so TCR beta chains were recorded as cytomegalovirus-associated. Analysis performed later showed TCR beta chains linked to HLA being more clonally expanded than equally common others. Reports showed the classifier diagnosing cytomegalovirus status with high specificity and sensitivity.

CDR3 size: 14 residues. The junction had 2 bases not matched to a gene; V was cut back by 0 bases and J by 3 bases. Germline-derived CDR1 and CDR2 are SGHRS and YFSETQ. The source of this sequence is a man aged 35 to 55 in good health and CMV-seropositive. The specimen was PBMCs. The chain has TRBV5-1 and TRBJ2-7; 8 nucleotides match TRBD1. This CDR3 is CASSLEQGVYEQYF. In DNA, the CDR3 is TGCGCCAGCAGCTTGGAACAGGGGGTCTACGAGCAGTACTTC.